These T cell receptor beta chains were read from a single sample in a study of control samples from healthy donors and cancer patients. Some clones are missing from TCRdb's copy, which holds only in-frame ones; the method was immunoSEQ multiplex PCR. Of 73,000 or so clones in the sample, roughly 87% are singletons; the top ten hold 4%. The specimen was blood. All receptors come from a woman aged 50 to 65 in good health. Both conserved end residues are part of each CDR3. The order of the fields is J gene, V gene, D gene, clone size, CDR3 protein, CDR3 DNA. D genes are given only for firm matches. Clone size is given for some rows only: seen once, a few or many times, or a class if the clone is expanded.

>TRBJ2-3|TRBV5-4|NA|NA
CASSSPTSTDTQYF
TGTGCCAGCAGTTCTCCAACTAGCACAGATACGCAGTATTTT
>TRBJ1-5|TRBV27|TRBD1|NA
CASSSSGTGGQPQHF
TGTGCCAGCAGTTCCTCCGGGACAGGGGGGCAGCCCCAGCATTTT
>TRBJ2-1|TRBV6-2/TRBV6-3|NA|NA
CASSYSAGSNEQFF
TGTGCCAGCAGTTACTCGGCGGGATCTAATGAGCAGTTCTTC
>TRBJ1-2|TRBV13|NA|NA
CASSLGVENYGYTF
TGTGCCAGCAGCTTAGGCGTGGAAAACTATGGCTACACCTTC
>TRBJ2-3|TRBV4-2|NA|NA
CASSQDISAAGTDTQYF
TGTGCCAGCAGCCAAGATATATCCGCAGCTGGCACAGATACGCAGTATTTT
>TRBJ2-3|TRBV18|NA|NA
CASSPSRTNLPYF
TGTGCCAGCTCACCGAGCCGGACAAATCTTCCGTATTTT
>TRBJ2-5|TRBV5-1|NA|NA
CASSHPRGKTQYF
TGCGCCAGCAGCCATCCGAGGGGGAAGACCCAGTACTTC
>TRBJ2-2|TRBV5-1|TRBD2|once
CASNPGLAGTGELFF
TGCGCCAGCAACCCGGGGTTAGCGGGCACCGGGGAGCTGTTTTTT
>TRBJ2-1|TRBV29-1|TRBD2|NA
CSSGLADNEQFF
TGCAGCTCTGGACTAGCGGACAATGAGCAGTTCTTC
>TRBJ1-3|TRBV24-1|NA|NA
CATSDTRSGNTIYF
TGTGCCACCAGCGACACCCGCTCTGGAAACACCATATATTTT
>TRBJ2-7|TRBV5-6|TRBD1|NA
CASSPVGQGAPEQYF
TGTGCCAGCAGCCCGGTGGGACAGGGGGCGCCCGAGCAGTACTTC
>TRBJ2-5|TRBV7-6|TRBD2|NA
CASSLELAEETQYF
TGTGCCAGCAGCCTAGAACTAGCGGAAGAGACCCAGTACTTC
>TRBJ2-2|TRBV5-6|TRBD2|NA
CASSLAGTSANTGELFF
TGTGCCAGCAGCTTGGCCGGGACTAGCGCGAACACCGGGGAGCTGTTTTTT
>TRBJ1-2|TRBV6-6|NA|NA
CASSSMDTYYGYTF
TGTGCCAGCAGTTCCATGGACACCTACTATGGCTACACCTTC
>TRBJ1-3|TRBV7-7|NA|NA
CASSSGVAGNTIYF
TGTGCTAGCAGCTCGGGAGTCGCCGGAAACACCATATATTTT
>TRBJ2-7|TRBV7-2|NA|NA
CASSSAGTPGRQYF
TGTGCCAGCAGCTCCGCCGGCACCCCGGGAAGGCAGTACTTC
>TRBJ2-7|TRBV11-2|TRBD1|NA
CASSSIRDRGFEQYF
TGTGCCAGCAGCTCCATCCGGGACAGGGGTTTCGAGCAGTACTTC
>TRBJ1-5|TRBV2|TRBD1|NA
CASSTTGTNQPQHF
TGTGCCAGCAGTACGACAGGGACCAATCAGCCCCAGCATTTT
>TRBJ1-5|TRBV4-2|NA|few
CASSQALASNQPQHF
TGTGCCAGCAGCCAAGCCCTGGCTAGCAATCAGCCCCAGCATTTT
>TRBJ1-5|TRBV4-2|TRBD1|few
CASSQNPTGGQPQHF
TGTGCCAGCAGCCAGAACCCTACAGGGGGTCAGCCCCAGCATTTT
>TRBJ1-4|TRBV28|NA|once
CASKDFRGAFGLFF
TGTGCCAGCAAAGATTTCCGGGGCGCCTTTGGGCTGTTTTTT
>TRBJ2-7|TRBV7-8|NA|few
CASSLALAGLYEQYF
TGTGCCAGCAGCTTAGCCCTAGCCGGCCTCTACGAGCAGTACTTC
>TRBJ1-3|TRBV5-8|NA|NA
CASSLNAGNTIYF
TGTGCCAGCAGCTTGAACGCAGGGAACACCATATATTTT
>TRBJ2-1|TRBV5-4|NA|NA
CASSLDPVYYNEQFF
TGTGCCAGCAGCTTGGATCCGGTGTACTACAATGAGCAGTTCTTC
>TRBJ2-1|TRBV14|TRBD1|few
CASSQQATGAQFF
TGTGCCAGCAGCCAACAAGCTACAGGGGCGCAGTTCTTC
>TRBJ2-7|TRBV7-9|NA|NA
CASSLENPWTALWYF
TGTGCCAGCAGCTTAGAGAACCCCTGGACTGCACTGTGGTACTTC
>TRBJ2-6|TRBV4-1|NA|NA
CASSKKGEQGTGANVLTF
TGCGCCAGCAGCAAAAAAGGAGAACAGGGAACTGGGGCCAACGTCCTGACTTTC